These 28 T cell receptor beta chains originate from one sample sequenced in a study of T cell clonality in common variable immunodeficiency. Profiled with immunoSEQ multiplex PCR; TCRdb holds only in-frame clones, not every one. The sample is made up of about 64,000 clones, none counted only once. Sequencing input: peripheral blood mononuclear cells. The receptors originated from a person between 18 and 70 years old in good health.

In its sample, this clone was seen a few times. The read ends 3 residues shy of where the CDR3 ends; the end is completed using the germline J gene. The chain is built from TRBV2 and TRBJ2-1; D perhaps matches TRBD1 (7 bases). The germline V gene has CDR1 SNHLY and CDR2 FYNNEI. V was cut by 8 bases and J by 1 base, with 18 bases left in between. CDR3 size: 16 residues. CDR3 amino acids: CASAVAGGGSYNEQFF. Partial CDR3 DNA: TGTGCCAGCGCGGTGGCAGGGGGAGGTTCCTACAATGAG.

This clone was observed many times. The CDR3 end is not reached by the read, which stops 3 residues before it; the germline J gene fills it in. The rearrangement joins TRBV19 to TRBJ1-1; possible D gene TRBD1, 6 bases. V was trimmed by 6 bases and J by 0 bases, leaving 17 bases between them. The CDR3 runs 16 residues. The V gene's germline CDR1 is LNHDA and CDR2 SQIVND (reference sequence). The sequenced CDR3 bases are TGTGCCAGTAGCCCTAATCAGGGGCTCATGAACACTGAA. This translates into CASSPNQGLMNTE. The complete CDR3 reads CASSPNQGLMNTEAFF.

This clone was counted many times. Coverage ceases 3 residues before the CDR3 finishes, and the germline J gene fills in the end. This chain links TRBV19 with TRBJ1-1; D uncertain. Germline V lookup: CDR1 LNHDA, CDR2 SQIVND (reference sequence). This CDR3 spans 13 amino acids. V lost 1 base and J 2 bases, leaving 5 bases between the germline ends. The CDR3 protein is CASSIGTNTEAFF. The sequenced CDR3 bases are TGTGCCAGTAGTATAGGGACTAACACTGAA.

This clone was seen many times. The observed sequence ends 3 residues before the CDR3 terminus, with the missing tail filled in from the germline J gene. The rearrangement joins TRBV2 to TRBJ2-1; 10 bases align to TRBD2. The CDR3 spans 14 residues. Losses at the gene ends were 7 bases for V and 4 bases for J; bases not matched to a gene: 4. Per the germline V gene, CDR1 is SNHLY and CDR2 is FYNNEI. Incomplete CDR3 DNA: TGTGCCAGCACCTGGACTAGCGGATACAATGAG. Protein product: CASTWTSGYNE. The entire CDR3 reads CASTWTSGYNEQFF.

This clone came up many times. The read ends 3 residues before the CDR3 terminus; that terminus is restored from the germline J gene. V gene TRBV7-8 combines with J gene TRBJ1-4; TRBD1 is a possible D gene (5 bases). The germline V gene encodes CDR1 SGHVS and CDR2 FQNEAQ. Trimming removed 4 bases at V and 4 bases at J, with 16 bases between. The CDR3 runs 16 residues. CDR3 DNA, as far as it was read: TGTGCCAGCAGCTCCGGAGCGACAGTTAGTAATGAAAAA. As protein: CASSSGATVSNEK. The full CDR3 is CASSSGATVSNEKLFF.

In its sample, this clone was seen many times. From the germline J gene comes the end of the CDR3, since the read stops 3 residues before it. The V and J genes are TRBV5-1 and TRBJ1-4; D is possibly TRBD1 (5 bases). The V end was cut by 1 base, the J end by 0 bases, with 13 bases between. CDR3 size: 17 residues. CDR1 and CDR2 from the germline V gene are SGHRS and YFSETQ. The CDR3 spells CASSLQGRPATNEKLFF. The DNA read from the CDR3 is TGCGCCAGCAGCTTGCAGGGCAGACCTGCAACTAATGAAAAA. The variable domain in full, with the rest retrieved from reference TRBV5-1 and TRBJ1-4, is KAGVTQTPRYLIKTRGQQVTLSCSPISGHRSVSWYQQTPGQGLQFLFEYFSETQRNKGNFPGRFSGRQFSNSRSEMNVSTLELGDSALYLCASSLQGRPATNEKLFFGSGTQLSVL.

In the case of this clone: Coverage ceases 3 residues before the CDR3 finishes, and the germline J gene fills in the end. The chain has TRBV19 and TRBJ1-1; 8 positions agree with TRBD1. The CDR3 spans 12 residues. V was pared by 7 bases and J by 4 bases, with 2 bases of the junction left unmatched. Germline V gives CDR1 LNHDA, CDR2 SQIVND (reference sequence). CDR3 amino acids: CASTDRVTEAFF. CDR3 bases read: TGTGCCAGTACGGACAGGGTCACTGAA.

With regard to this clone: The CDR3 end lies 3 residues beyond the end of the read and is filled in from the germline J gene. J is TRBJ2-1 and V is TRBV7-9; D might be TRBD1 (5 bases). The CDR3 sequence is 13 residues long. Germline CDR1 is SEHNR and CDR2 is FQNEAQ (reference sequence). V lost 5 bases and J lost 8, with 13 bases in between. CDR3 sequence reads: CASSHPQGHEQFF. CDR3 bases read: TGTGCCAGCAGCCATCCCCAGGGCCATGAG.

This clone was recorded many times. The CDR3 extends 3 residues past the end of the read, so its final part is completed from the germline J gene. The chain employs TRBV30 and TRBJ1-1; D is unresolved. CDR1 GTSNPN and CDR2 SVGIG come from the germline V gene (reference sequence). The CDR3 covers 13 residues. With 1 base removed from V and 6 bases from J, the gap between germline ends came to 12 bases. The CDR3 is CAWSEPPPAEAFF. Incomplete CDR3 DNA: TGTGCCTGGAGTGAGCCACCCCCGGCTGAA.

This clone was found many times. The read stops 3 residues short of the end of the CDR3; the missing end is completed from the germline J gene. V gene TRBV20-1 combines with J gene TRBJ1-3; D not certain. V dropped 3 bases and J dropped 0 bases, with 9 bases sitting between them. CDR1 is DFQATT and CDR2 is SNEGSKA in the germline V gene (reference sequence). The CDR3 totals 14 residues. CDR3 bases read: TGCAGTGCTAGTACCGCAGGCTCTGGAAACACC. Its protein product is CSASTAGSGNT. The full CDR3 protein is CSASTAGSGNTIYF.

This clone was observed at least ten times. Coverage ceases 3 residues before the CDR3 finishes, and the germline J gene fills in the end. V gene TRBV5-1 combines with J gene TRBJ1-1; D gene ambiguous. CDR3 size: 15 residues. Looked up from germline, CDR1 is SGHRS and CDR2 is YFSETQ. Trimming took 1 base from V and 0 from J, leaving 10 bases between them. CDR3 region: CASSLTASMNTEAFF. The part of the CDR3 DNA that was read is TGCGCCAGCAGCTTGACAGCTAGCATGAACACTGAA.

This clone was observed many times. The sequence runs out 3 residues before the end of the CDR3; the remainder is reconstructed from the germline J gene. This chain connects TRBV5-1 to TRBJ1-6; tentatively, D is TRBD1 (5 bases). V gave up 3 bases and J gave up 9 bases, with 25 bases separating them. The CDR3 consists of 18 residues. Per the germline V gene, CDR1 is SGHRS and CDR2 is YFSETQ. Partial CDR3 DNA: TGCGCCAGCAGCTGGACGCAGGGCGGAGGGGCTCTATCTTCACCC. This translates into CASSWTQGGGALSSP. Given in full, the CDR3 is CASSWTQGGGALSSPLHF.

This clone was recorded many times. The read is 3 residues too short to cover the CDR3 end, so that end is filled in from the germline J gene. The chain couples TRBV5-1 to TRBJ2-7; the match to TRBD1 covers 8 bases. Looked up from germline, CDR1 is SGHRS and CDR2 is YFSETQ. This CDR3 is 14 amino acids long. V shed 2 bases, J shed 4 bases, and the junction held 5 bases outside the gene matches. Incomplete CDR3 DNA: TGCGCCAGCAGCTTCGGGACAGGTGATTACGAG. Translation: CASSFGTGDYE. The full CDR3 protein is CASSFGTGDYEQYF.

In its sample, this clone was seen many times. Coverage ceases 3 residues before the CDR3 finishes, and the germline J gene fills in the end. V usage is TRBV20-1 and J usage is TRBJ2-1; TRBD2 aligns across 11 bases. In germline, CDR1 is DFQATT, CDR2 SNEGSKA (reference sequence). The CDR3 has 16 residues. V lost 3 bases, J lost 2 bases, and 6 bases stayed unmatched. Incomplete CDR3 DNA: TGCAGTGCTAGTTTAGCGGGAGGGAAAACCTACAATGAG. This codes for CSASLAGGKTYNE. The entire CDR3 protein is CSASLAGGKTYNEQFF.

This clone was found a few times. The read ends 3 residues before the CDR3 terminus; that terminus is restored from the germline J gene. V usage is TRBV5-8 and J usage is TRBJ1-6, with D possibly being TRBD1 (6 bases). CDR1 and CDR2 from the germline V gene are SGHTS and YDEGEE. The CDR3 contains 13 residues. The V and J ends lost 5 bases and 6 bases respectively, with 9 bases between them. Incomplete CDR3 DNA: TGTGCCAGCAGGACAGGCTCTAATTCACCC. Amino acid sequence: CASRTGSNSP. The complete CDR3 protein is CASRTGSNSPLHF.

This clone was detected many times. The read ends 3 residues early relative to the CDR3; the germline J gene fills the gap. The rearrangement joins TRBV4-1 to TRBJ1-1; TRBD1 might be the D (6 bases). Germline V gene lookup returns CDR1 MGHRA and CDR2 YSYEKL. Between the trimmed V and J ends, which lost 4 bases and 1 base, there was a span of 13 bases. The CDR3 has 15 amino acids. The CDR3 reads CASSPLRGGNTEAFF. CDR3 bases read: TGCGCCAGCAGCCCGCTACGAGGGGGGAACACTGAA.

This clone has a count of ten or more. Read sequence stops 3 residues before the CDR3 end, and the germline J gene provides the missing end. V and J are TRBV15 and TRBJ1-5, with TRBD1 matching 9 bases. Germline trimming cut 9 bases from V and 5 bases from J; bases unmatched to any gene: 8. Germline CDR1 reads LNHNV; CDR2 reads YYDKDF (reference sequence). This CDR3 has 14 amino acids. The CDR3 loop reads CATLETGGHQPQHF. Incomplete CDR3 DNA: TGTGCCACTTTAGAGACAGGGGGACATCAGCCC.

This clone was counted many times. The read halts 3 residues ahead of the CDR3 end, with the missing end drawn from the germline J gene. V is TRBV7-3 and J is TRBJ2-1, with TRBD1 matching over 8 bases. Germline CDR1 and CDR2: SGHTA and FQGTGA. Trimming at V came to 3 bases and at J to 0 bases, leaving 4 bases not matched to a gene. This CDR3 has 16 residues. Partial CDR3 DNA: TGTGCCAGCAGCTTCCAGGGGGCCAGCTCCTACAATGAG. Protein product: CASSFQGASSYNE. The full-length CDR3 reads as CASSFQGASSYNEQFF.

This clone was picked up many times. Partial CDR3 DNA: TGCAGTAGACAGGGCCTGAACACTGAA. This translates into CSRQGLNTE. The whole CDR3 sequence reads CSRQGLNTEAFF. The chain links TRBV20-1 to TRBJ1-1, with TRBD1 matching over 7 bases. The read ends 3 residues before the CDR3 terminus; that terminus is restored from the germline J gene. V shed 8 bases, J shed 0 bases, and the junction held 3 bases outside the gene matches. This CDR3 contains 12 residues. The V gene's germline CDR1 is DFQATT and CDR2 SNEGSKA (reference sequence).

This clone was seen many times. The read gets to within 3 residues of the CDR3 end, and the germline J gene fills in the rest. The V and J genes are TRBV5-1 and TRBJ1-1, with 9 bases that match TRBD1. V lost 1 base to trimming and J lost 0 bases; unmatched junction nucleotides: 10. The CDR3 covers 18 residues. Looked up from germline, CDR1 is SGHRS and CDR2 is YFSETQ. Partial CDR3 DNA: TGCGCCAGCAGCTTGTATGGGACAGGGTTGGGGATGAACACTGAA. It yields the protein CASSLYGTGLGMNTE. The entire CDR3 is CASSLYGTGLGMNTEAFF.

This clone was counted many times. CDR3: CASSLTGTSGGDEQFF. CDR3 bases read: TGCGCCAGCAGCTTAACTGGGACTAGCGGAGGGGATGAG. The chain links TRBV5-1 to TRBJ2-1, with TRBD2 identical over 11 bases. Read sequence stops 3 residues before the CDR3 end, and the germline J gene provides the missing end. Germline V gives CDR1 SGHRS, CDR2 YFSETQ. V dropped 2 bases and J dropped 8; count of bases not matched to a gene: 9. This CDR3 region has 16 residues.

This clone has at least ten counts. Read data end 3 residues before the CDR3 end; the end is taken from the germline J gene. The chain employs TRBV19 and TRBJ1-2, with D maybe TRBD1 (5 bases). V was clipped by 5 bases and J by 4 bases, with 20 bases between them. The CDR3 extends over 16 amino acids. CDR1 LNHDA and CDR2 SQIVND come from the germline V gene (reference sequence). The CDR3: CASSQQIRAPLYGYTF. The sequenced part of the CDR3 DNA is TGTGCCAGTAGTCAACAAATCAGGGCGCCTCTCTATGGC.

In this sample, this clone turned up many times. Read data end 3 residues before the CDR3 end; the end is taken from the germline J gene. This chain joins TRBV15 and TRBJ2-5, with TRBD2 matching over 11 bases. The germline V gene encodes CDR1 LNHNV and CDR2 YYDKDF (reference sequence). The CDR3 sequence is 16 residues long. Unmatched junction bases numbered 5, after V lost 0 bases and J lost 5 bases. The CDR3 bases that were read are TGTGCCACCAGCAGAGAACTAGCGGGAGTTGGTGAGACC. Translation: CATSRELAGVGET. The whole CDR3 sequence reads CATSRELAGVGETQYF.

This clone has a count of ten or more. The CDR3 spells CASSPGSGGAGTDTQYF. The DNA read from the CDR3 is TGTGCCAGCTCACCGGGGAGCGGGGGGGCTGGCACAGATACG. J is TRBJ2-3 and V is TRBV18, with TRBD2 matching 10 bases. Coverage ceases 3 residues before the CDR3 finishes, and the germline J gene fills in the end. From germline, CDR1 is KGHSH and CDR2 LQKENI. The CDR3 contains 17 residues. Trimming took 3 bases from V and 1 from J; bases not matched to a gene: 7.

This clone was recorded at least ten times. The read ends 3 residues shy of where the CDR3 ends; the end is completed using the germline J gene. The J gene is TRBJ2-5, the V gene TRBV7-8; D not resolved. The CDR3 spans 14 residues. The germline V gene encodes CDR1 SGHVS and CDR2 FQNEAQ. V was shortened by 4 bases and J by 6 bases, with 15 bases between the two germline ends. The CDR3 spells CASSSPQAPKTQYF. CDR3 bases read: TGTGCCAGCAGCTCTCCCCAGGCCCCAAAGACC.

This clone was seen at least ten times. This CDR3 is CAWSVRGGPLDTQYF. Incomplete CDR3 DNA: TGTGCCTGGAGTGTACGTGGGGGCCCCTTAGATACG. This chain connects TRBV30 to TRBJ2-3, with D possibly TRBD1 on 6 matching bases. With the read ending 3 residues before the CDR3 end, the germline J gene is used to fill in that end. V was pared by 0 bases and J by 5 bases, with 15 bases between. The CDR3 has 15 amino acids. Germline CDR1 and CDR2: GTSNPN and SVGIG (reference sequence).

Ten or more counts support this clone. The sequence runs out 3 residues before the end of the CDR3; the remainder is reconstructed from the germline J gene. The chain recombines TRBV6-1 with TRBJ2-3; 12 bases fit TRBD2. The CDR3 is 15 residues long. CDR1 and CDR2 from the germline V gene are MNHNS and SASEGT. Germline trimming cut 2 bases from V and 4 bases from J; bases unmatched to any gene: 1. The DNA read from the CDR3 is TGTGCCAGCAGTGAACTAGCGGGGGGGCCAGATACG. This codes for CASSELAGGPDT. The entire CDR3 sequence reads CASSELAGGPDTQYF.

In this sample, this clone turned up many times. The sequenced part of the CDR3 DNA is TGTGCCAGCAGCTTAGATGACGGGGGGGGCGGTGAG. Amino acids: CASSLDDGGGGE. The whole CDR3 sequence reads CASSLDDGGGGEQFF. The chain has TRBV13 and TRBJ2-1, with 8 bases that match TRBD2. The CDR3 end falls 3 residues outside the read, so it is completed with the germline J gene. V trimming: 1 base; J trimming: 9 bases; junction bases outside the gene matches: 8. Germline V gene lookup returns CDR1 PRHDT and CDR2 FYEKMQ (reference sequence). The CDR3 contains 15 residues. The full variable domain, its missing parts supplied by reference TRBV13 and TRBJ2-1, is AAGVIQSPRHLIKEKRETATLKCYPIPRHDTVYWYQQGPGQDPQFLISFYEKMQSDKGSIPDRFSAQQFSDYHSELNMSSLELGDSALYFCASSLDDGGGGEQFFGPGTRLTVL.